A single sample is the source of the 2 T cell receptor beta chains below, sequenced in a study of beta chain features in type 1 diabetes. Expressed TCRB transcripts were sequenced because the isolated RNA had all been reverse transcribed beforehand. Assay: immunoSEQ multiplex PCR; the TCRdb copy retains only in-frame clones and omits some. The repertoire has roughly 380,000 clones, roughly a fifth of them found once; the top ten carry under 0.05%. Sequencing was carried out using naive CD4+ T cells from blood. These receptors were taken from a woman between 18 and 29 years old in good health.

The CDR3 region is CAWRGLANTGELFF. CDR3 nucleotide sequence: TGTGCCTGGAGAGGACTAGCGAACACCGGGGAGCTGTTTTTT. V and J are TRBV30 and TRBJ2-2; 7 bases fit TRBD2. CDR3 size: 14 residues. J gave up 0 bases and V 3 bases, and 1 base lay outside the gene matches. Per the germline V gene, CDR1 is GTSNPN and CDR2 is SVGIG (reference sequence).

In its sample, this clone was seen a few times. This chain joins TRBV30 and TRBJ1-1; no definite D call. From germline, CDR1 is GTSNPN and CDR2 SVGIG (reference sequence). V lost 2 bases, J lost 1 base, and 8 bases lay in between. CDR3 size: 13 residues. Here the CDR3 DNA reads TGTGCCTGGAGTCGTTACACGAACACTGAAGCTTTCTTT. As protein: CAWSRYTNTEAFF. The full variable domain, completed using reference TRBV30 and TRBJ1-1, is SQTIHQWPATLVQPVGSPLSLECTVEGTSNPNLYWYRQAAGRGLQLLFYSVGIGQISSEVPQNLSASRPQDRQFILSSKKLLLSDSGFYLCAWSRYTNTEAFFGQGTRLTVV.